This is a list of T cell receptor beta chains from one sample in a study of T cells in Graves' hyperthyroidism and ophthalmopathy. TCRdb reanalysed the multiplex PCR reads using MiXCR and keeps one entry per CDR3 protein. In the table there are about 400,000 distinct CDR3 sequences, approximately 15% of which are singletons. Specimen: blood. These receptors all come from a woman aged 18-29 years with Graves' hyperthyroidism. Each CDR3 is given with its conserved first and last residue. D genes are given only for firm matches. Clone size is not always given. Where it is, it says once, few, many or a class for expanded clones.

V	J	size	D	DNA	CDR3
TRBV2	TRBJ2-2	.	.	TGTGCCAGCAGAGCAGGGCTAGCGAACACCGGGGAGCTGTTTTTT	CASRAGLANTGELFF
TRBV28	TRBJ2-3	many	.	TGTGCCAGCAGTCCTACGGGCGAGGATAGCACAGATACGCAGTATTTT	CASSPTGEDSTDTQYF
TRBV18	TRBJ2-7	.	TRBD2	TGTGCCAGCTCAATTGGACTAGATTACGAGCAGTACTTC	CASSIGLDYEQYF
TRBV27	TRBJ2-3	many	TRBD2	TGTGCCAGCAGTCCGACTAGCGGGAGTGGGGCAGGCACAGATACGCAGTATTTT	CASSPTSGSGAGTDTQYF
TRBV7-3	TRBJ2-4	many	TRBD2	TGTGCCAGCAGTTTGACTAGCTCGGGCATTCAGTACTTC	CASSLTSSGIQYF
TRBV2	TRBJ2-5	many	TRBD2	TGTGCCAGCAGTGCGGGGGGACAAGAGACCCAGTACTTC	CASSAGGQETQYF
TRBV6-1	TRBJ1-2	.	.	TGTGCCAGCACCAATCCCGGGACAAGCTATGGCTACACCTTC	CASTNPGTSYGYTF
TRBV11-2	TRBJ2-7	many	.	TGTGCCAGCAGCCGGGCCTCCAGGACCTACGAGCAGTACTTC	CASSRASRTYEQYF
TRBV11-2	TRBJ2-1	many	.	TGTGCCAGCAGCCACCCTGACTATTTCAATGAGCAGTTCTTC	CASSHPDYFNEQFF
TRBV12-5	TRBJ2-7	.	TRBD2	TGTGCTAGTGGTTTTAAGACCGGGACTAGCGGGAGTCCGCACGAGCAGTACTTC	CASGFKTGTSGSPHEQYF
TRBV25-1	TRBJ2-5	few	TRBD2	TGTGCCAGCAGTCCCCTGGAAGCGGGAGGGCCAGGGGAGACCCAGTACTTC	CASSPLEAGGPGETQYF